The clone carrying this T cell receptor beta chain was found a few times. Its matching antigen is unknown. Germline assignment: CDR1 SGHTA and CDR2 FQGNSA. Trimming removed 5 bases at V and 5 bases at J, with 15 bases between. This CDR3 comprises 14 residues. Each CDR3 protein gets one entry after TCRdb re-called the reads with MiXCR. The data show approximately 76,000 distinct CDR3 sequences, roughly 39% seen once. This entry comes from a study of T cell repertoires in cytomegalovirus infection. V and J are TRBV7-2 and TRBJ1-1, with TRBD1 as a possible D gene (6 bases). This sequence was found in a human donor in good health (CMV status not recorded). Some clones in this sample may be carry-over from other donors' samples. The sequenced sample was CD8+ T cells from cultured PBMCs, obtained from culture after CMV antigen stimulation. CDR3 loop: CASSRTGYGTEAFF. The CDR3 region has the DNA TGTGCCAGCAGCCGAACAGGGTATGGAACTGAAGCTTTCTTT.